This T cell receptor (beta chain) came from a study of T cells in Graves' hyperthyroidism and ophthalmopathy. Study-wide context: Before any treatment, at initial diagnosis, peripheral blood was collected.

The table lists this clonotype with many counts. Its antigen is undetermined. Overall study findings and caveats: Blood samples included most of the expanded thyroid clonotypes exceeding 0.001.

Hyperthyroidism of Graves' type that showed no ophthalmopathy progression within 18 months was stable. Patients with uncontrolled infections, other autoimmune diseases, pregnancy or lactation were excluded. Amplified TCR beta CDR3 regions came from RNA transcripts. Using the HTBI primer set, a first-round RT-PCR was run on the TCR CDR3. TCRdb reprocessed the multiplex PCR reads via MiXCR and lists one record per CDR3 protein. The repertoire holds fewer than 600,000 distinct CDR3 sequences, with roughly an eighth as singletons. This CDR3 has 16 residues. The V gene's germline CDR1 is LGHDT and CDR2 YNNKEL (reference sequence). V lost 4 bases and J lost 3; bases outside the gene matches: 8.

Sequenced input: blood. The TCR sequence derives from a woman aged 18-35 years with Graves' hyperthyroidism. This chain connects TRBV3-1 to TRBJ2-3; 9 bases align to TRBD2. CDR3 residues: CASSPSAAGGTDTQYF. The CDR3 DNA follows: TGTGCCAGCAGCCCGTCCGCAGCGGGAGGAACAGATACGCAGTATTTT.